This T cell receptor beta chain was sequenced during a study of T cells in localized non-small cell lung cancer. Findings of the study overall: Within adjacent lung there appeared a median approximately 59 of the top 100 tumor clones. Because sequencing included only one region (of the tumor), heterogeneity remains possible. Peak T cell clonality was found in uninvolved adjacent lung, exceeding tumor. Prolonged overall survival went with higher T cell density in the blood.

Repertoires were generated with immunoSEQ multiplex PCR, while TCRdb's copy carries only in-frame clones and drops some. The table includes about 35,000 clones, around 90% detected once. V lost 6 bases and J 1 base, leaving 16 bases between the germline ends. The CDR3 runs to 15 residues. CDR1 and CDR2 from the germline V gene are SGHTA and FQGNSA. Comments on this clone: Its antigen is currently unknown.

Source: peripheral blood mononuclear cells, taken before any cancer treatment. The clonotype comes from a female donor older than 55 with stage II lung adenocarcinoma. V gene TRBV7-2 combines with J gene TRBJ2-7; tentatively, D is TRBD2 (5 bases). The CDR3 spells CASRAGNSVSYEQYF. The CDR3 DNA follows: TGTGCCAGCAGGGCCGGGAACAGTGTATCCTACGAGCAGTACTTC.